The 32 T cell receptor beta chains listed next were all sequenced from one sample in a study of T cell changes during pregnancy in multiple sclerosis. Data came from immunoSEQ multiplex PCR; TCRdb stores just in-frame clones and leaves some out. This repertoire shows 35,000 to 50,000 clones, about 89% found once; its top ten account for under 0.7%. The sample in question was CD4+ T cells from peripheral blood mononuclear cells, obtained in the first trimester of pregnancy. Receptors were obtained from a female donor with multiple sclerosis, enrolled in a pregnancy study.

CDR3 nucleotide sequence: TGTGCCAGCAGTGACTCGGGGAGGGCAGATACGCAGTATTTT. As protein: CASSDSGRADTQYF. The chain combines TRBV6-4 with TRBJ2-3; TRBD2 agrees at 7 bases. Trimming took 0 bases from V and 4 from J; bases not matched to a gene: 1. Germline V gene sequence: CDR1 MRHNA, CDR2 SNTAGT. This CDR3 contains 14 residues.

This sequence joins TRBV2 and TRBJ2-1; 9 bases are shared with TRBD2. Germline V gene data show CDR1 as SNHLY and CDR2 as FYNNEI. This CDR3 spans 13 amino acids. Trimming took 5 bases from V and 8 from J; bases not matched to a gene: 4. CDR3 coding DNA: TGTGCCAGCAGTTTAGCGGGAGTGGATGAGCAGTTCTTC. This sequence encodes CASSLAGVDEQFF. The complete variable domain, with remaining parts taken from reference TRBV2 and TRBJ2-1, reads EPEVTQTPSHQVTQMGQEVILRCVPISNHLYFYWYRQILGQKVEFLVSFYNNEISEKSEIFDDQFSVERPDGSNFTLKIRSTKLEDSAMYFCASSLAGVDEQFFGPGTRLTVL.

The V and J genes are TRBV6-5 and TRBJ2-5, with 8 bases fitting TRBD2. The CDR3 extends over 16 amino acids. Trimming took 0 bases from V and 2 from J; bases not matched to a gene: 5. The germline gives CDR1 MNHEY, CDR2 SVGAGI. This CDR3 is CASSYSVASGQETQYF. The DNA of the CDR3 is TGTGCCAGCAGTTACTCGGTGGCTAGCGGGCAAGAGACCCAGTACTTC.

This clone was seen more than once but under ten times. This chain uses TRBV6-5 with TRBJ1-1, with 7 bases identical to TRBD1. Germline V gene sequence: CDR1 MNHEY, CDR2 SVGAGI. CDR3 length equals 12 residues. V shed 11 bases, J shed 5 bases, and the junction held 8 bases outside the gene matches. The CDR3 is CAASDRVTEAFF. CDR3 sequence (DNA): TGTGCCGCATCAGACAGGGTTACTGAAGCTTTCTTT.

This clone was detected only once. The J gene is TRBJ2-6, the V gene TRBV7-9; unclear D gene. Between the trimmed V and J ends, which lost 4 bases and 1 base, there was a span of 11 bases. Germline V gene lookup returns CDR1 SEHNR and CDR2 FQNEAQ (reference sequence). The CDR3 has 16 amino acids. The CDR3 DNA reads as TGTGCCAGCAGCTCCCACCGAGGATCTGGGGCCAACGTCCTGACTTTC. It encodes CASSSHRGSGANVLTF.

CDR3 sequence reads: CASSPLQGYSDTQYF. In DNA form, the CDR3 reads TGTGCCAGCAGCCCCCTACAGGGTTACTCAGATACGCAGTATTTT. The chain couples TRBV9 to TRBJ2-3; D may be TRBD1 (6 bases). The V gene's germline CDR1 is SGDLS and CDR2 YYNGEE. The V end was cut by 4 bases, the J end by 4 bases, with 16 bases between. This CDR3 comprises 15 residues.

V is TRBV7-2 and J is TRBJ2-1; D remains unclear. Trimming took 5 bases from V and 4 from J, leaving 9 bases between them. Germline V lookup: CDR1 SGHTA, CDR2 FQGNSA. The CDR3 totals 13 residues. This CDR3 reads CASSRRLYNEQFF. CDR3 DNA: TGTGCCAGCAGCCGGCGACTGTACAATGAGCAGTTCTTC.

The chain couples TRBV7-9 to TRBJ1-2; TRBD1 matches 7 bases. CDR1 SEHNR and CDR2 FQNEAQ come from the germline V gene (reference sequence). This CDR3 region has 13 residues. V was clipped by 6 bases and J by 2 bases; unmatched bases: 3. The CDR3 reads CASRAGGNYGYTF. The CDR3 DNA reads TGTGCCAGCAGGGCAGGGGGGAACTATGGCTACACCTTC.

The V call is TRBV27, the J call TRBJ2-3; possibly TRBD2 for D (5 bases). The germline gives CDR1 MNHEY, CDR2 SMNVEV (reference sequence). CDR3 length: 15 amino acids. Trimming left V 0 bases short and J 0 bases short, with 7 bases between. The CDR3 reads CASSLSLASTDTQYF. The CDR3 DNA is TGTGCCAGCAGTTTATCCCTAGCTAGCACAGATACGCAGTATTTT.

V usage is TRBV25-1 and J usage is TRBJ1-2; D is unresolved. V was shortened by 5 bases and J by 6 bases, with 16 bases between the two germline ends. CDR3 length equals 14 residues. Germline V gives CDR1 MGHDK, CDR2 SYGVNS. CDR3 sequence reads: CASSSKGRVDGYTF. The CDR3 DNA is TGTGCCAGCAGTTCTAAAGGGAGGGTTGATGGCTACACCTTC.

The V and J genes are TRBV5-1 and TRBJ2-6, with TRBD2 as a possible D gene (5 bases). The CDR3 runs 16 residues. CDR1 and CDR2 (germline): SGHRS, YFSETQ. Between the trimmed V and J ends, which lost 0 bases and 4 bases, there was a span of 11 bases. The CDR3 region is CASSLAGVGGANVLTF. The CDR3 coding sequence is TGCGCCAGCAGCTTGGCCGGGGTTGGAGGGGCCAACGTCCTGACTTTC. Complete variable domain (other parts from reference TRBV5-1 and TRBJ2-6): KAGVTQTPRYLIKTRGQQVTLSCSPISGHRSVSWYQQTPGQGLQFLFEYFSETQRNKGNFPGRFSGRQFSNSRSEMNVSTLELGDSALYLCASSLAGVGGANVLTFGAGSRLTVL.

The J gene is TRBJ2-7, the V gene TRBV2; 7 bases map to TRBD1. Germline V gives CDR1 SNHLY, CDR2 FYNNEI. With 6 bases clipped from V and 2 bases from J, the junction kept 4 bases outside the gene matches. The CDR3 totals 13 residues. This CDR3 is CASRGDSTYEQYF. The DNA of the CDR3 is TGTGCCAGCAGGGGGGACAGCACCTACGAGCAGTACTTC.

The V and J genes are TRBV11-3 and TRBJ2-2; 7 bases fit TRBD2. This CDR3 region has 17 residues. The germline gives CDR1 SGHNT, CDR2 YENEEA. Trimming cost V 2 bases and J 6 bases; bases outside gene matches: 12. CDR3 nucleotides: TGTGCCAGCAGCTTACGGGTCCGGGAGGTACCTCCCGGGGAGCTGTTTTTT. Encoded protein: CASSLRVREVPPGELFF.

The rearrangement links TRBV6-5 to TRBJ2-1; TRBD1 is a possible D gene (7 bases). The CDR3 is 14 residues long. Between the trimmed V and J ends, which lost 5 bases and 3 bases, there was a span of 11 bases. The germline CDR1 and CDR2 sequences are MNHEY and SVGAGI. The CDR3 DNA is TGTGCCAGCAGTGGAGGGGACAGCTACAATGAGCAGTTCTTC. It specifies CASSGGDSYNEQFF.

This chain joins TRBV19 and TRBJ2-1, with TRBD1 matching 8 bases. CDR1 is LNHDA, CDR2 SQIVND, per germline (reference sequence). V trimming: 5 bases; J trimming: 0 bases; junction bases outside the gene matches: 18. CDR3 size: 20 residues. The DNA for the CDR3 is TGTGCCAGTAGTCCTCTGGAGACAGGGGTACCTTTTGGCTCCTACAATGAGCAGTTCTTC. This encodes CASSPLETGVPFGSYNEQFF.

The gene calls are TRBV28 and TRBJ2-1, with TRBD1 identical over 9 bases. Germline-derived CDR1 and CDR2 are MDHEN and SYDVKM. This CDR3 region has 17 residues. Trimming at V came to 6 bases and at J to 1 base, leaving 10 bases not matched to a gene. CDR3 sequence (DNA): TGTGCCAGCAGATCCGGGACAGGGTCGAGGTCCTACAATGAGCAGTTCTTC. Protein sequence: CASRSGTGSRSYNEQFF.

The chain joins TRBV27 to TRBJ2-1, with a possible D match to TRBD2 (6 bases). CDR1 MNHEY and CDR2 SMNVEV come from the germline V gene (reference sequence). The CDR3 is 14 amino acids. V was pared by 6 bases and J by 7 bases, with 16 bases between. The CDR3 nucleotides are TGTGCCAGCAGCCCAGGCCGTGGAGGGAATGAGCAGTTCTTC. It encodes CASSPGRGGNEQFF.

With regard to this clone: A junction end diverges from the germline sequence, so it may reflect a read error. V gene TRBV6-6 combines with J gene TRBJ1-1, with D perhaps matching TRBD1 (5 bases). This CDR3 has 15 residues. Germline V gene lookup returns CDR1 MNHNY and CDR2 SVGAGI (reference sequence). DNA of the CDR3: TGTGCCAGCAGCAAAAGGACACAAGAAAACACTAAAGCTTTCTTT. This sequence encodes CASSKRTQENTKAFF.

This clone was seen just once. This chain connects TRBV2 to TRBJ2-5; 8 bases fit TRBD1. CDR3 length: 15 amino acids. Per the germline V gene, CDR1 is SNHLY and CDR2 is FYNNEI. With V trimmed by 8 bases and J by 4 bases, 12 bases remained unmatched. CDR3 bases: TGTGCCAGCCCGCTCGACAGGGGAAAGCGAGAGACCCAGTACTTC. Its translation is CASPLDRGKRETQYF.

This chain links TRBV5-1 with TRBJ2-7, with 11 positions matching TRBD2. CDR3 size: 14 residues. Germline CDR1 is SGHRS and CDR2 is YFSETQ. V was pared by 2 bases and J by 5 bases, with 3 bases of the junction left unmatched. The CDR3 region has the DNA TGCGCCAGCAGCTTCGGGACTAGCGGCAACGAGCAGTACTTC. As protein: CASSFGTSGNEQYF.

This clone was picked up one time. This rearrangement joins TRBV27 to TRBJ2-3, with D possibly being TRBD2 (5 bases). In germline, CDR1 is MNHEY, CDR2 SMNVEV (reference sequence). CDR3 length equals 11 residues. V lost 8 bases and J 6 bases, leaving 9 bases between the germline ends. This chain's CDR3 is CASSRADTQYF. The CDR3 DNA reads TGTGCCAGCTCGAGGGCGGATACGCAGTATTTT.

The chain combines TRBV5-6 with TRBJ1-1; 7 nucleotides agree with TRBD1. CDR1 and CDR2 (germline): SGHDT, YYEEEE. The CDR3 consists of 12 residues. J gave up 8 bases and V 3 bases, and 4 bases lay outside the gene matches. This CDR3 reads CASSSTGREAFF. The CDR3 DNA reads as TGTGCCAGCAGCTCGACAGGGCGGGAAGCTTTCTTT.

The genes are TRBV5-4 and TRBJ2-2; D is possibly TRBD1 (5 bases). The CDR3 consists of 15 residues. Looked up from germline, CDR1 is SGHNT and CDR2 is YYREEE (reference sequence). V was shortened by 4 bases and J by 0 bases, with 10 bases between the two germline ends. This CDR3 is CASSTRVPNTGELFF. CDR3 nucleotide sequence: TGTGCCAGCAGCACCAGGGTCCCGAACACCGGGGAGCTGTTTTTT.

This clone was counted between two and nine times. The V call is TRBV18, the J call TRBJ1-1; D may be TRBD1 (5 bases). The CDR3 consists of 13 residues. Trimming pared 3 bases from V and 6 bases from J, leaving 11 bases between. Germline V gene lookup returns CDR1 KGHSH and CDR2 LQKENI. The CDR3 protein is CASSPLPGAEAFF. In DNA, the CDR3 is TGTGCCAGCTCACCGTTGCCGGGGGCTGAAGCTTTCTTT. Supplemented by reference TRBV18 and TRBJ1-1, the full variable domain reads NAGVMQNPRHLVRRRGQEARLRCSPMKGHSHVYWYRQLPEEGLKFMVYLQKENIIDESGMPKERFSAEFPKEGPSILRIQQVVRGDSAAYFCASSPLPGAEAFFGQGTRLTVV.

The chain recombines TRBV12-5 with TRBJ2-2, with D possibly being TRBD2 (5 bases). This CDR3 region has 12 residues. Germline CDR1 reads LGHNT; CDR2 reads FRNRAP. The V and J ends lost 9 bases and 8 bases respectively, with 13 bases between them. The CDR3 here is CASSQDFGELFF. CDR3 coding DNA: TGTGCTAGCTCTCAGGACTTTGGGGAGCTGTTTTTT.

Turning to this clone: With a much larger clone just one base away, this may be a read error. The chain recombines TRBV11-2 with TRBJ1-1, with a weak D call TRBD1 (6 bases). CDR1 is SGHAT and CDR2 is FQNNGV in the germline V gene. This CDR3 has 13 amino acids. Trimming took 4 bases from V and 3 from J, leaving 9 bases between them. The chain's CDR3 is CASSSQGDTEAFF. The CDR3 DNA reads TGTGCCAGCAGCTCACAGGGAGACACTGAAGCTTTCTTT.

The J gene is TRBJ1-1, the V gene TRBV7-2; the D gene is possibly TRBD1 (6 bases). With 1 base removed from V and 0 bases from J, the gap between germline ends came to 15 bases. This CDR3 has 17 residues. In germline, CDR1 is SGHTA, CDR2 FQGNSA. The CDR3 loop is CASSLGGPIFLNTEAFF. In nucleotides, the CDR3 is TGTGCCAGCAGCTTAGGGGGGCCCATCTTCTTGAACACTGAAGCTTTCTTT.

In DNA, the CDR3 is TGCAGTGCTGTTATCCTCCGGGGAGCTTTCTTT. Translation: CSAVILRGAFF. This rearrangement joins TRBV20-1 to TRBJ1-1; D gene ambiguous. V lost 5 bases and J lost 10, with 14 bases in between. The germline CDR1 and CDR2 sequences are DFQATT and SNEGSKA (reference sequence). The CDR3 is 11 residues long.

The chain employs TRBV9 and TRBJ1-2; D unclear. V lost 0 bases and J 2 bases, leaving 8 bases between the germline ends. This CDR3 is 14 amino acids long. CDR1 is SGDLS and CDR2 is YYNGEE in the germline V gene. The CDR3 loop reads CASSVEQFNYGYTF. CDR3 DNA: TGTGCCAGCAGCGTAGAACAGTTCAACTATGGCTACACCTTC.

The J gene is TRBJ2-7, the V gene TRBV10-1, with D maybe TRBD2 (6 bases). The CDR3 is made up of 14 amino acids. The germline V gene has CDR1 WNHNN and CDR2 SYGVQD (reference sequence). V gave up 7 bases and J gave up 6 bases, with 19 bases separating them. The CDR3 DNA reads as TGCGCCAGCAAACTAGCTTTACCGCTCCTCGAGCAGTACTTC. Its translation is CASKLALPLLEQYF.

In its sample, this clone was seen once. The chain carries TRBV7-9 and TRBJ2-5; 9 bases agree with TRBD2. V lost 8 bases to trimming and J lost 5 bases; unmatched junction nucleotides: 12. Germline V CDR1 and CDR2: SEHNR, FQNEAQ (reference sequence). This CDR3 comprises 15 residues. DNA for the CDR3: TGTGCCAGCTCAGCTAGCGGGATGGGAAGGGAGACCCAGTACTTC. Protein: CASSASGMGRETQYF.

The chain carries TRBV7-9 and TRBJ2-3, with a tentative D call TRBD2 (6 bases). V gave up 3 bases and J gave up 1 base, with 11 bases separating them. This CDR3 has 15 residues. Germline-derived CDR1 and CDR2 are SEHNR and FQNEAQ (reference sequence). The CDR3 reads CASSFGGTRTDTQYF. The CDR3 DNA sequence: TGTGCCAGCAGCTTCGGAGGGACCCGCACAGATACGCAGTATTTT.